The 4 T cell receptor beta chains listed next were all sequenced from one sample in a study of blood T cell repertoires in COVID-19. Some clones are missing from TCRdb's copy, which holds only in-frame ones; the method was immunoSEQ multiplex PCR. Here the sample spans approximately 250,000 clones, 75% to 90% being singletons. Sample: PBMCs or T cells enriched from blood (not recorded which). These TCRs come from a woman in her 30s with acute COVID-19.

On this clone itself: The identical CDR3 is also encoded by other nucleotide sequences in the sample. CDR3 in DNA: TGCGCCAGCAGCTTGACAGGGACTGGAAACACCATATATTTT. This translates into CASSLTGTGNTIYF. The chain employs TRBV5-1 and TRBJ1-3; perhaps TRBD1 as D (6 bases). The CDR3 is 14 amino acids. In germline, CDR1 is SGHRS, CDR2 YFSETQ. Between the trimmed V and J ends, which lost 1 base and 2 bases, there was a span of 7 bases.

The rearrangement links TRBV10-1 to TRBJ2-1, with TRBD2 matching over 7 bases. Unmatched junction bases numbered 15, after V lost 8 bases and J lost 2 bases. This CDR3 contains 17 residues. The germline CDR1 and CDR2 sequences are WNHNN and SYGVQD (reference sequence). The CDR3 DNA reads as TGCGCCAGCCGCCCGCCGGCCGCGGGAGTGACCTACAATGAGCAGTTCTTC. This translates into CASRPPAAGVTYNEQFF.

In DNA, the CDR3 is TGTGCCAGCAGTATCGGACAGGGACTTTTCGGCTACACCTTC. Protein sequence: CASSIGQGLFGYTF. This chain links TRBV7-9 with TRBJ1-2, with 8 bases aligning to TRBD1. J gave up 8 bases and V 6 bases, and 11 bases lay outside the gene matches. This CDR3 has 14 residues. Germline CDR1 and CDR2: SEHNR and FQNEAQ (reference sequence).

The chain combines TRBV9 with TRBJ2-3, with D unclear. V was pared by 1 base and J by 2 bases, with 11 bases between. The CDR3 totals 15 residues. CDR1 and CDR2 from the germline V gene are SGDLS and YYNGEE. In DNA form, the CDR3 reads TGTGCCAGCAGCGTAAACCTCCTAGACACAGATACGCAGTATTTT. Encoded protein: CASSVNLLDTDTQYF.